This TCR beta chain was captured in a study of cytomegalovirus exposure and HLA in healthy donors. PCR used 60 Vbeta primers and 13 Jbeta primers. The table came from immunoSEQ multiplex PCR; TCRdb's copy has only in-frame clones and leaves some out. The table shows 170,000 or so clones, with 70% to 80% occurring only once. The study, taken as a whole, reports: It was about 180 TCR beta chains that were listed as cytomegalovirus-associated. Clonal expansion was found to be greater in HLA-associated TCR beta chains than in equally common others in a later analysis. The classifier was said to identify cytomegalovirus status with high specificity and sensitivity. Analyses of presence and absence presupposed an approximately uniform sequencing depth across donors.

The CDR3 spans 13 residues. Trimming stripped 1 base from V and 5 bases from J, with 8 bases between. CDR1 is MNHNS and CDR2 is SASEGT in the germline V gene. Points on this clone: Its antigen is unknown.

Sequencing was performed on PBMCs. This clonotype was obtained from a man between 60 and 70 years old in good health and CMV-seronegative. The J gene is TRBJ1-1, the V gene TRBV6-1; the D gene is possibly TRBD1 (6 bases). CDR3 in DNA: TGTGCCAGCAGTGAAGGTGACAGGACTGAAGCTTTCTTT. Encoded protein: CASSEGDRTEAFF.